These 23 T cell receptor beta chains were sequenced from one sample in a study of shared clonotypes between healthy human individuals. Assay: immunoSEQ multiplex PCR; the TCRdb copy retains only in-frame clones and omits some. This sample has fewer than 600,000 clones; roughly 77% occur once, and the top ten carry around 14%. Sample: PBMCs. The receptors stem from a woman aged 40-49 years in good health. Some clones in this sample may be carry-over from other donors' samples.

This clone was observed a few times. The chain is built from TRBV27 and TRBJ2-1; 7 bases agree with TRBD2. The CDR3 totals 13 residues. J was trimmed by 6 bases and V by 6 bases; bases with no gene match: 5. CDR1 and CDR2 (germline): MNHEY, SMNVEV (reference sequence). The CDR3 region has the DNA TGTGCCAGCAGGGAGGGAGGGCGCAATGAGCAGTTCTTC. It is translated as CASREGGRNEQFF.

This chain connects TRBV2 to TRBJ1-5; perhaps TRBD1 as D (6 bases). CDR1 and CDR2 (germline): SNHLY, FYNNEI. The V and J ends lost 1 base and 3 bases respectively, with 10 bases between them. There are 15 residues in the CDR3. The CDR3 is CASSEGAGANQPQHF. The CDR3 coding sequence is TGTGCCAGCAGTGAAGGGGCAGGGGCCAATCAGCCCCAGCATTTT. Based on the CDR3 plus reference TRBV2 and TRBJ1-5, the full variable domain is EPEVTQTPSHQVTQMGQEVILRCVPISNHLYFYWYRQILGQKVEFLVSFYNNEISEKSEIFDDQFSVERPDGSNFTLKIRSTKLEDSAMYFCASSEGAGANQPQHFGDGTRLSIL.

The rearrangement uses TRBV5-6 and TRBJ2-6; perhaps TRBD2 as D (5 bases). The CDR3 length is 15 residues. The ends were cut back, 4 bases at V and 0 bases at J, with 8 bases in the middle. Germline V gene lookup returns CDR1 SGHDT and CDR2 YYEEEE. As DNA, the CDR3 is TGTGCCAGCAGCCTGGGGAGCTCTGGGGCCAACGTCCTGACTTTC. Amino acid sequence: CASSLGSSGANVLTF.

This sequence joins TRBV5-4 and TRBJ1-2, with TRBD1 identical over 7 bases. CDR3 length equals 15 residues. In germline, CDR1 is SGHNT, CDR2 YYREEE (reference sequence). The trim removed 4 bases at V and 0 bases at J, leaving 6 bases unmatched. The CDR3 coding sequence is TGTGCCAGCAGCCCGGGACAGCACACTAACTATGGCTACACCTTC. Protein sequence: CASSPGQHTNYGYTF.

DNA for the CDR3: TGTGCCAGCAGCTCCCCCCGACTAGCGAGGTACGAGCAGTACTTC. Translated, it gives CASSSPRLARYEQYF. The chain has TRBV11-2 and TRBJ2-7; 8 bases map to TRBD2. V was clipped by 4 bases and J by 4 bases; unmatched bases: 9. Germline lookup yields CDR1 SGHAT and CDR2 FQNNGV. The CDR3 is 15 residues long. The variable domain in full, with the rest retrieved from reference TRBV11-2 and TRBJ2-7, is EAGVAQSPRYKIIEKRQSVAFWCNPISGHATLYWYQQILGQGPKLLIQFQNNGVVDDSQLPKDRFSAERLKGVDSTLKIQPAKLEDSAVYLCASSSPRLARYEQYFGPGTRLTVT.

CDR3 region: CASAPSTVGNQPQHF. The CDR3 DNA is TGTGCCAGTGCGCCCTCGACAGTGGGCAATCAGCCCCAGCATTTT. The chain links TRBV28 to TRBJ1-5, with D possibly being TRBD1 (5 bases). Germline V gives CDR1 MDHEN, CDR2 SYDVKM. Trimming removed 9 bases from V and 2 bases from J, with 17 bases in between. This CDR3 region has 15 residues.

The chain carries TRBV11-2 and TRBJ2-1; 11 bases agree with TRBD2. Germline V gene data show CDR1 as SGHAT and CDR2 as FQNNGV. V trimming: 3 bases; J trimming: 1 base; junction bases outside the gene matches: 5. This CDR3 is built from 17 residues. The DNA for the CDR3 is TGTGCCAGCAGCTTCTGGACTAGCGGGCATTCCTACAATGAGCAGTTCTTC. Protein sequence: CASSFWTSGHSYNEQFF.

This clone has a handful of counts. J is TRBJ2-6 and V is TRBV18; a possible D gene is TRBD2 (5 bases). The CDR3 contains 17 residues. CDR1 KGHSH and CDR2 LQKENI come from the germline V gene. The germline V and J ends were trimmed by 3 bases and 2 bases, with 14 bases remaining between them. CDR3 sequence reads: CASSPLHTSTGANVLTF. The CDR3 nucleotides are TGTGCCAGCTCACCGCTTCATACTAGTACTGGGGCCAACGTCCTGACTTTC.

This rearrangement joins TRBV11-3 to TRBJ2-1, with a possible D match to TRBD1 (6 bases). CDR3 size: 14 residues. The V end was cut by 5 bases, the J end by 5 bases, with 13 bases between. Per the germline V gene, CDR1 is SGHNT and CDR2 is YENEEA. In nucleotides, the CDR3 is TGTGCCAGCAGCAAGCGACAGGCAAACAATGAGCAGTTCTTC. This encodes CASSKRQANNEQFF.

The chain combines TRBV7-2 with TRBJ2-3, with unresolved D. Trimming stripped 5 bases from V and 6 bases from J, with 12 bases between. CDR3 length: 13 residues. Germline CDR1 is SGHTA and CDR2 is FQGNSA. For the CDR3, the DNA is TGTGCCAGCAGCATCTTTCGGAGTGATACGCAGTATTTT. Its protein product is CASSIFRSDTQYF.

The chain links TRBV6-5 to TRBJ2-7; 8 bases match TRBD1. With V trimmed by 4 bases and J by 3 bases, 5 bases remained unmatched. The length of the CDR3 is 14 residues. From germline, CDR1 is MNHEY and CDR2 SVGAGI. DNA for the CDR3: TGTGCCAGCAGTTCGGGACAGGCGATCTACGAGCAGTACTTC. This codes for CASSSGQAIYEQYF.

The CDR3 here is CATSRGLAAGREETQYF. The CDR3 DNA is TGTGCCACCAGCAGGGGACTAGCGGCAGGCCGTGAAGAGACCCAGTACTTC. This chain links TRBV15 with TRBJ2-5, with 11 bases identical to TRBD2. Trimming removed 3 bases from V and 3 bases from J; junction bases left unmatched: 9. Germline V lookup: CDR1 LNHNV, CDR2 YYDKDF (reference sequence). CDR3 size: 17 residues.

V is TRBV28 and J is TRBJ1-1; no definite D call. CDR3 length: 15 residues. Per the germline V gene, CDR1 is MDHEN and CDR2 is SYDVKM. The V end lost 6 bases, the J end lost 3 bases, and 17 bases lay between the germline ends. The chain's CDR3 is CASSDLKGWDTEAFF. The CDR3 nucleotides read TGTGCCAGCAGCGACCTCAAGGGTTGGGACACTGAAGCTTTCTTT. The whole variable domain, remainder taken from reference TRBV28 and TRBJ1-1, is DVKVTQSSRYLVKRTGEKVFLECVQDMDHENMFWYRQDPGLGLRLIYFSYDVKMKEKGDIPEGYSVSREKKERFSLILESASTNQTSMYLCASSDLKGWDTEAFFGQGTRLTVV.

For the CDR3, the DNA is TGTGCCAGCACCCCGGTAAGGGTTGAAGATACGCAGTATTTT. Translating gives CASTPVRVEDTQYF. The chain uses TRBV11-2 and TRBJ2-3; D unresolved. V lost 7 bases and J lost 5, with 16 bases in between. This CDR3 has 14 residues. CDR1 is SGHAT, CDR2 FQNNGV, per germline. Supplemented by reference TRBV11-2 and TRBJ2-3, the full variable domain reads EAGVAQSPRYKIIEKRQSVAFWCNPISGHATLYWYQQILGQGPKLLIQFQNNGVVDDSQLPKDRFSAERLKGVDSTLKIQPAKLEDSAVYLCASTPVRVEDTQYFGPGTRLTVL.

The chain uses TRBV5-4 and TRBJ2-1; 14 bases map to TRBD2. J lost 6 bases, V lost 0 bases, and 5 bases had no gene match. CDR1 SGHNT and CDR2 YYREEE come from the germline V gene (reference sequence). There are 17 residues in the CDR3. The CDR3 loop reads CASSLVGTSGSFNEQFF. In nucleotides, the CDR3 is TGTGCCAGCAGCTTGGTGGGGACTAGCGGGAGCTTCAATGAGCAGTTCTTC.

This chain connects TRBV25-1 to TRBJ2-3; weak D call: TRBD1 (6 bases). Trimming took 5 bases from V and 4 from J, leaving 19 bases between them. The CDR3 has 16 amino acids. CDR1 and CDR2 from the germline V gene are MGHDK and SYGVNS. The CDR3 loop is CASSSGVDGWADTQYF. The CDR3 nucleotides are TGTGCCAGCAGTTCAGGGGTAGACGGGTGGGCAGATACGCAGTATTTT.

This clone was observed at least ten times. Within the sample, other DNA sequences also encode this same CDR3. The gene calls are TRBV6-4 and TRBJ2-2; D is ambiguous. CDR1 is MRHNA and CDR2 is SNTAGT in the germline V gene. V lost 4 bases and J lost 4, with 7 bases in between. CDR3 size: 13 residues. The CDR3 region has the DNA TGTGCCAGCAGTGCCGGTCCCACCGGGGAGCTGTTTTTT. Its translation is CASSAGPTGELFF.

V and J are TRBV29-1 and TRBJ1-3; 9 nucleotides agree with TRBD1. V trimming: 3 bases; J trimming: 3 bases; junction bases outside the gene matches: 6. Germline-derived CDR1 and CDR2 are SQVTM and ANQGSEA. The CDR3 sequence is 15 residues long. The CDR3: CSVEGDRAGGNTIYF. CDR3 DNA sequence: TGCAGCGTTGAGGGGGACAGGGCGGGTGGAAACACCATATATTTT.

The CDR3 is CASSERTGGQPQHF. The CDR3 DNA reads TGTGCCAGCAGTGAGAGGACAGGGGGTCAGCCCCAGCATTTT. This sequence joins TRBV2 and TRBJ1-5, with 10 bases that match TRBD1. The CDR3 has 14 residues. CDR1 is SNHLY, CDR2 FYNNEI, per germline. With V trimmed by 3 bases and J by 6 bases, 2 bases remained unmatched.

The table lists this clone with many counts. The genes are TRBV6-6 and TRBJ1-1, with D hard to call. CDR1 is MNHNY, CDR2 SVGAGI, per germline (reference sequence). This CDR3 is 14 amino acids long. V was cut by 7 bases and J by 3 bases, with 15 bases left in between. CDR3 sequence (DNA): TGTGCCAGCATATCCTATCCGGAGGACACTGAAGCTTTCTTT. This translates into CASISYPEDTEAFF.

The chain combines TRBV15 with TRBJ1-4; D unclear. Germline V lookup: CDR1 LNHNV, CDR2 YYDKDF (reference sequence). This CDR3 comprises 15 residues. Trimming took 5 bases from V and 0 from J, leaving 10 bases between them. CDR3 in DNA: TGTGCCACCAGCCCCGGAACAGCAACTAATGAAAAACTGTTTTTT. It yields the protein CATSPGTATNEKLFF.

Worth noting for this clone: A junction end diverges from the germline sequence, so it may reflect a read error. CDR3: CAGSLGTGGYNEQFF. Here the CDR3 DNA reads TGTGCCGGCAGCTTGGGGACAGGCGGCTACAATGAGCAGTTCTTC. V is TRBV5-4 and J is TRBJ2-1; 8 bases fit TRBD1. The length of the CDR3 is 15 residues. From germline, CDR1 is SGHNT and CDR2 YYREEE (reference sequence).

This clone appeared once. The V and J genes are TRBV2 and TRBJ2-5; a possible D gene is TRBD1 (6 bases). CDR1 and CDR2 from the germline V gene are SNHLY and FYNNEI. CDR3 length equals 14 residues. V dropped 4 bases and J dropped 0 bases, with 9 bases sitting between them. CDR3 amino acids: CASSGTANQETQYF. Written as DNA, the CDR3 is TGTGCCAGCAGTGGGACAGCGAACCAAGAGACCCAGTACTTC.